In this sample, the clone carrying this TCR beta chain is medium-sized. The antigen remains unidentified. This specimen belongs to a study of circulating CD8 cells and anti-PD-1 response in melanoma. Notes on the study in general: At M1, fewer than 8% of TRB clonotypes appeared in multiple subsets.

The QIAseq Immune Repertoire TCR panel built the libraries from roughly 15 ng of total RNA. TCRdb re-analysed the reads in MiXCR, keeping a single row per CDR3 protein. The table includes under 400 distinct CDR3 sequences, 10% to 15% detected once. Germline assignment: CDR1 MNHNY and CDR2 SVGAGI (reference sequence). The CDR3 runs to 20 residues. V shed 6 bases and J shed 0 bases, with 28 bases lying between them. From live CD3+CD8+TCRalphabeta+ cells, four PD-1 and/or TIGIT subsets were sorted. The chain joins TRBV6-6 to TRBJ2-3, with D perhaps TRBD2 (6 bases). This clonotype originated in a human donor with melanoma. Sample: CD8+ T cells from PBMCs, taken at baseline or after one month of anti-PD-1 therapy (not recorded which). The CDR3 nucleotides are TGTGCCAGCAGGGGACTTGGGGCTAGCGAGTTCACCGTGAGCACAGATACGCAGTATTTT. Translating it yields CASRGLGASEFTVSTDTQYF.